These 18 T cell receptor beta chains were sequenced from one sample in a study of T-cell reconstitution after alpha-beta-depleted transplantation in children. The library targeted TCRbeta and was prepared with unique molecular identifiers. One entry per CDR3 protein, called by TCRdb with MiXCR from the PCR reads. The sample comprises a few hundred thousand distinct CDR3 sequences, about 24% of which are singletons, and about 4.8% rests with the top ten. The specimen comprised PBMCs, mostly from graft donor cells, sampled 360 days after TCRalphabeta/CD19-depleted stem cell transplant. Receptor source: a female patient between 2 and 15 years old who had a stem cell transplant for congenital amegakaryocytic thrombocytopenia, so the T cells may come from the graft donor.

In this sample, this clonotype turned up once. The DNA for the CDR3 is TGTGCCAGCAGCCGGACTAGCGATAGTGAGCAGTTCTTC. It is translated as CASSRTSDSEQFF. The chain is built from TRBV3-1 and TRBJ2-1, with 9 nucleotides matching TRBD2. V dropped 4 bases and J dropped 9; count of bases not matched to a gene: 4. Germline loops: CDR1 LGHDT, CDR2 YNNKEL (reference sequence). The CDR3 length is 13 residues.

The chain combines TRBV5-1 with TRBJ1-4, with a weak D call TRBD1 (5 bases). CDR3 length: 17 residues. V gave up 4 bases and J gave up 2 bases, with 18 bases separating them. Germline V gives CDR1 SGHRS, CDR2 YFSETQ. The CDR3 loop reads CASSVVIRGVTNEKLFF. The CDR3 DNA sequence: TGCGCCAGCAGCGTGGTGATCCGGGGCGTCACTAATGAAAAACTGTTTTTT.

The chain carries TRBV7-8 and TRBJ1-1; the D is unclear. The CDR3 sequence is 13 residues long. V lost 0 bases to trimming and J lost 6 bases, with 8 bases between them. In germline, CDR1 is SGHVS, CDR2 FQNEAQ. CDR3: CASSLAKWAEAFF. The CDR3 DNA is TGTGCCAGCAGCTTAGCGAAGTGGGCTGAAGCTTTCTTT. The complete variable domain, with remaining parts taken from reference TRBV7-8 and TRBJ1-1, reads GAGVSQSPRYKVAKRGQDVALRCDPISGHVSLFWYQQALGQGPEFLTYFQNEAQLDKSGLPSDRFFAERPEGSVSTLKIQRTQQEDSAVYLCASSLAKWAEAFFGQGTRLTVV.

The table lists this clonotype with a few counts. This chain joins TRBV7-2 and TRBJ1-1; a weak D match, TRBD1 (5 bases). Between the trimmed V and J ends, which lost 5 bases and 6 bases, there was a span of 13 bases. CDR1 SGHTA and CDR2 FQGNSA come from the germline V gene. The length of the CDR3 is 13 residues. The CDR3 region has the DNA TGTGCCAGCAGCATCCACAGGTACGCTGAAGCTTTCTTT. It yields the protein CASSIHRYAEAFF.

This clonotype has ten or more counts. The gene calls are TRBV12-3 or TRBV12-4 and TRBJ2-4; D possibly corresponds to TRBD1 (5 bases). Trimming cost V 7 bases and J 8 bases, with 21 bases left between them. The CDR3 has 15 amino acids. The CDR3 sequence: CASKAGSPDVHIQYF. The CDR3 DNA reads TGTGCCAGCAAAGCAGGGTCCCCCGACGTTCACATTCAGTACTTC.

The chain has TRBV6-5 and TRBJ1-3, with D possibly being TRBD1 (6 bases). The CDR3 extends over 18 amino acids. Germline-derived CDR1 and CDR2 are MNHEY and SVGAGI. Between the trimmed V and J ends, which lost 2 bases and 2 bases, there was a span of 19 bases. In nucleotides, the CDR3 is TGTGCCAGCAGTTACGGGACAATCTCCTCTTTCGCTGGAAACACCATATATTTT. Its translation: CASSYGTISSFAGNTIYF.

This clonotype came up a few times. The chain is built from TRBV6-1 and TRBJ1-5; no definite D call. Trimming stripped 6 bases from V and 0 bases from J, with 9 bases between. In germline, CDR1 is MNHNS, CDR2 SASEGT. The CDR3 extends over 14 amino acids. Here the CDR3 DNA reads TGTGCCAGCAGGGAGAATCATAGCAATCAGCCCCAGCATTTT. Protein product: CASRENHSNQPQHF.

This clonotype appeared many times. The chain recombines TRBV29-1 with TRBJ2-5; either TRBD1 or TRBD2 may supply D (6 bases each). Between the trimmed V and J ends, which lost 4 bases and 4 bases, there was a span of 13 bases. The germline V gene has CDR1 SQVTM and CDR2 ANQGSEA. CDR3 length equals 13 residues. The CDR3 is CSVGLGGGETQYF. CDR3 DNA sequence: TGCAGCGTTGGACTAGGGGGAGGAGAGACCCAGTACTTC. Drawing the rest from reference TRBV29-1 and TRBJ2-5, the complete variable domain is SAVISQKPSRDICQRGTSLTIQCQVDSQVTMMFWYRQQPGQSLTLIATANQGSEATYESGFVIDKFPISRPNLTFSTLTVSNMSPEDSSIYLCSVGLGGGETQYFGPGTRLLVL.

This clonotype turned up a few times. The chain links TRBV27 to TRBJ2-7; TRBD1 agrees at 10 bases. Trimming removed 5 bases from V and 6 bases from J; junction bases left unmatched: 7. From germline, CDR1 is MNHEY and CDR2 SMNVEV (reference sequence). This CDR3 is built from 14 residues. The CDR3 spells CASSPGTGVGEQYF. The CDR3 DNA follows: TGTGCCAGCAGTCCCGGGACAGGGGTAGGCGAGCAGTACTTC.

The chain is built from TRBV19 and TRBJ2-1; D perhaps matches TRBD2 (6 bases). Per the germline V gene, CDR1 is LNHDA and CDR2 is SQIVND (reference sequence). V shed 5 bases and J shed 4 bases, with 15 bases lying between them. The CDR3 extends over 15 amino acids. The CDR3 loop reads CASSLLSGRYNEQFF. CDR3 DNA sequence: TGTGCCAGTAGTCTTCTCTCCGGGAGATACAATGAGCAGTTCTTC.

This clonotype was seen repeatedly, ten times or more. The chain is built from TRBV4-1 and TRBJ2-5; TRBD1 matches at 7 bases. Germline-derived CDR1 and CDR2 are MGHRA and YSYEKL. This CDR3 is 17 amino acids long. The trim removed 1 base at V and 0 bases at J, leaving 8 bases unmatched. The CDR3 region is CASSQGDTGTDQETQYF. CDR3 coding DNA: TGCGCCAGCAGCCAAGGAGATACGGGGACAGACCAAGAGACCCAGTACTTC.

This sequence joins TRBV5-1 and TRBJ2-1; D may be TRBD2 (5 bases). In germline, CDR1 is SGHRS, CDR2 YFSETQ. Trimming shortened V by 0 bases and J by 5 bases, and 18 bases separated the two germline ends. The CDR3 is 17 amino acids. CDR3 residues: CASSLDTLDAEDNEQFF. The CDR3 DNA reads TGCGCCAGCAGCTTGGATACCCTCGATGCGGAGGACAATGAGCAGTTCTTC.

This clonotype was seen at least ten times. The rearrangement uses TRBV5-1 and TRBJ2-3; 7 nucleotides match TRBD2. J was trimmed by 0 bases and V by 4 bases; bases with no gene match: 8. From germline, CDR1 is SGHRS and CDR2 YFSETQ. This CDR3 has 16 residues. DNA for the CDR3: TGCGCCAGCAGCGCCGCAGCGGGGCCTAGCACAGATACGCAGTATTTT. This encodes CASSAAAGPSTDTQYF.

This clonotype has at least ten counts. The CDR3: CSVGGQGYNEQFF. Here the CDR3 DNA reads TGCAGCGTGGGCGGACAGGGCTACAATGAGCAGTTCTTC. This chain uses TRBV29-1 with TRBJ2-1; TRBD1 matches at 8 bases. Germline values: CDR1 SQVTM, CDR2 ANQGSEA. The CDR3 sequence is 13 residues long. The junction had 4 bases not matched to a gene; V was cut back by 6 bases and J by 3 bases.

The CDR3 sequence is CASRQTSTDTQYF. Written as DNA, the CDR3 is TGTGCCAGCAGACAAACTAGCACAGATACGCAGTATTTT. The rearrangement uses TRBV27 and TRBJ2-3; D remains ambiguous. Germline CDR1 MNHEY, CDR2 SMNVEV (reference sequence). The ends were cut back, 6 bases at V and 0 bases at J, with 7 bases in the middle. This CDR3 has 13 residues.

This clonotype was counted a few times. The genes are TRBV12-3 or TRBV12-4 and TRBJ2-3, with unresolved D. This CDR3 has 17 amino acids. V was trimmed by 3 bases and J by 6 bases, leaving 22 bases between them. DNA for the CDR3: TGTGCCAGCAGTTTGGGCCGAAAAGCGATCCCCCGGGATACGCAGTATTTT. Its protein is CASSLGRKAIPRDTQYF.

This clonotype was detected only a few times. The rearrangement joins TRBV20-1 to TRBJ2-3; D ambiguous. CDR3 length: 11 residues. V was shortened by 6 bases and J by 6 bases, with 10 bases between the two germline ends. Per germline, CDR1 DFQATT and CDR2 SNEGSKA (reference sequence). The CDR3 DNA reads TGCAGTGCCCCCCGACGGGATACGCAGTATTTT. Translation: CSAPRRDTQYF.

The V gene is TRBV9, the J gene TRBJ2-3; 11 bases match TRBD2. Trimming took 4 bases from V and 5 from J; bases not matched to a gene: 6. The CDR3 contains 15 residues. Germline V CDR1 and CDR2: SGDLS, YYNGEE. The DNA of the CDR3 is TGTGCCAGCAGCTTTAGCGGGGGGGCGTTAGATACGCAGTATTTT. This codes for CASSFSGGALDTQYF.